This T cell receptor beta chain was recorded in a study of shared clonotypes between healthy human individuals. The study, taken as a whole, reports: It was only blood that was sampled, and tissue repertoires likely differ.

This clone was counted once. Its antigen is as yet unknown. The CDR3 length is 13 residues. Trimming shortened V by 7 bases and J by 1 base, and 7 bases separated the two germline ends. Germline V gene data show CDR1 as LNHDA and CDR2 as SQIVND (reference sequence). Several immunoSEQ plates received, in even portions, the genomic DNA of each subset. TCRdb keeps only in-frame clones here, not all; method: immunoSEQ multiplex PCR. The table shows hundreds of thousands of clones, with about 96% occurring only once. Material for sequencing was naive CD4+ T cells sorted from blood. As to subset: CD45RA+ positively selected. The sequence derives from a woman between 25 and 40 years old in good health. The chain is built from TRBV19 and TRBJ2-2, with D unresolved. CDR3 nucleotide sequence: TGTGCCAGTACCATTATGAACACCGGGGAGCTGTTTTTT. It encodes CASTIMNTGELFF.